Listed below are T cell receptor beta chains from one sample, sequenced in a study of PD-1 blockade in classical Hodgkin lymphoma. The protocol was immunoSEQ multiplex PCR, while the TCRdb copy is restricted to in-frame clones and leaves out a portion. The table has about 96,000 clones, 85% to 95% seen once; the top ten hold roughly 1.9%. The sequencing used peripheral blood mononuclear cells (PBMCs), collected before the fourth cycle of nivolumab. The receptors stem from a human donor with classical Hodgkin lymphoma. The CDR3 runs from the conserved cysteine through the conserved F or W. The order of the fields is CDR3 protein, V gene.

CDR3: CASSRTGTGALNTEAFF
V: TRBV5-1

CDR3: CASGRTGVQETQYF
V: TRBV19

CDR3: CASRNDRGRTNTGELFF
V: TRBV28

CDR3: CASSLLAGTDYGYTF
V: TRBV7-3

CDR3: CASSDFNRGAGEAFF
V: TRBV6-1

CDR3: CASSSPSGTNYNEQFF
V: TRBV27

CDR3: CASRGRRRDAFF
V: TRBV11-2

CDR3: CASSPGTGGVGLGYF
V: TRBV19

CDR3: CASSLGSPPYEQYF
V: TRBV27

CDR3: CASSGLATNTGELFF
V: TRBV6-1

CDR3: CASTPQVGRTDTQYF
V: TRBV7-2

CDR3: CASSTTGDTEAFF
V: TRBV19

CDR3: CASRDRDREDEQYF
V: TRBV2

CDR3: CASSTGLAEPAEQYF
V: TRBV4-2

CDR3: CAWGFGRAIKETQYF
V: TRBV30

CDR3: CASSPSPNNEQFF
V: TRBV6-5

CDR3: CASSLADEPPFYEQYF
V: TRBV7-9

CDR3: CASSLVNAGGHHEQYF
V: TRBV7-2

CDR3: CASSYPQGGTGELFF
V: TRBV6-6

CDR3: CASTPGQGPYEQYF
V: TRBV2

CDR3: CASSLAPGFSYNEQFF
V: TRBV27

CDR3: CASSLGQGTSYEQYF
V: TRBV5-1

CDR3: CASGPGTRGNEQFF
V: TRBV9